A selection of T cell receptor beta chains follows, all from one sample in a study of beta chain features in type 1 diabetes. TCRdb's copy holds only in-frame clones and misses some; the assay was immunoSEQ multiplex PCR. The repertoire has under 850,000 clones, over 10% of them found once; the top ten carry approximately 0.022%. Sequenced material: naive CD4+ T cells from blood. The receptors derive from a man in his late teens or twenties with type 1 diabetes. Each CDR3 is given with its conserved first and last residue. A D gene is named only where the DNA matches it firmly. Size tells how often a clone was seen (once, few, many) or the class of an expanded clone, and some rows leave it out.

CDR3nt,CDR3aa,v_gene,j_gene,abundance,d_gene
TGCGCCAGCAGCTTGGCTCCAGACGAAACCTACGAGCAGTACTTC,CASSLAPDETYEQYF,TRBV5-1,TRBJ2-7,few,NA
TGTGCCAGCAGTCCCAACGGGGGGAGTGAGACCCAGTACTTC,CASSPNGGSETQYF,TRBV6-1,TRBJ2-5,NA,TRBD2
TGTGCCAGCAGGAGGGCGACCGGGGAGCTGTTTTTT,CASRRATGELFF,TRBV9,TRBJ2-2,NA,NA
TGTGCCAGCTCACCGGTCTTGGGGCGAAAGTCTTACGAGCAGTACTTC,CASSPVLGRKSYEQYF,TRBV18,TRBJ2-7,NA,NA
TGTGCCTGGGAGCGGGGTAGGTACAATGAGCAGTTCTTC,CAWERGRYNEQFF,TRBV30,TRBJ2-1,NA,TRBD2
TGTGCCAGCAGTTACACAGATCCGAACACCGGGGAGCTGTTTTTT,CASSYTDPNTGELFF,TRBV6-5,TRBJ2-2,NA,NA
TGTGCCAGCAGCTTACAGGGAGGCCCCGAAGCTTTCTTT,CASSLQGGPEAFF,TRBV7-9,TRBJ1-1,once,NA
TGTGCCACCAGCAGAGATCCCGGGGATGGCTACACCTTC,CATSRDPGDGYTF,TRBV15,TRBJ1-2,few,NA
TGTGCCAGCAGTTCGGCAGAGACCCAGTACTTC,CASSSAETQYF,TRBV27,TRBJ2-5,NA,NA
TGTGCCAGTAGTATGTGGGGGACAGTCCAAGAGACCCAGTACTTC,CASSMWGTVQETQYF,TRBV19,TRBJ2-5,few,TRBD1
TGTGCCAGCAGCTTGGGTGGGGAGGAGACCCAGTACTTC,CASSLGGEETQYF,TRBV5-6,TRBJ2-5,few,NA
TGTGCCAGTAGTTCCAGGGGCGCGTGGGAGACCCAGTACTTC,CASSSRGAWETQYF,TRBV19,TRBJ2-5,NA,NA
TGTGCCTGGAGTCGGGTCAGCTCTGAAGCTTTCTTT,CAWSRVSSEAFF,TRBV30,TRBJ1-1,few,NA
TGTGCCAGCAGCTATGCGGCTAGGTGGGACTACGAGCAGTACTTC,CASSYAARWDYEQYF,TRBV7-8,TRBJ2-7,NA,NA
TGCAGCGTTGGGGAGACCCAGTACTTC,CSVGETQYF,TRBV29-1,TRBJ2-5,few,NA
TGCGCCAGCAGGCCAGGGATGGCAGTCGTGCCGAATACGCAGTATTTT,CASRPGMAVVPNTQYF,TRBV4-1,TRBJ2-3,few,NA
TGTGCCAGCAGATTTCAGCTCGGCTTCGCGAACTCCTACGAGCAGTACTTC,CASRFQLGFANSYEQYF,TRBV28,TRBJ2-7,NA,NA
TGTGCCAGCAGTTGGGGACCTGGGGCCAACGTCCTGACTTTC,CASSWGPGANVLTF,TRBV7-3,TRBJ2-6,NA,NA
TGTGCCAGCAGCTCCCTGACAGGGGCGCAGGGGGGCTACACCTTC,CASSSLTGAQGGYTF,TRBV7-9,TRBJ1-2,few,TRBD1
TGTGCCAGCACGACAGGGATAAGCACAGATACGCAGTATTTT,CASTTGISTDTQYF,TRBV2,TRBJ2-3,NA,TRBD1
TGCGCCAGCAGCCACCCGGGCAAGTTGGAGCAGTTCTTC,CASSHPGKLEQFF,TRBV4-1,TRBJ2-1,NA,NA
TGTGCCAGCTCACCTTCATCCGACTACTCTGGGGCCAACGTCCTGACTTTC,CASSPSSDYSGANVLTF,TRBV18,TRBJ2-6,NA,NA
TGTGCCTGGAGGGGCAGGGGTATGAACACTGAAGCTTTCTTT,CAWRGRGMNTEAFF,TRBV30,TRBJ1-1,few,NA
TGTGCCAGTAGTATTGAGGTGGGTCGCGAGACCCAGTACTTC,CASSIEVGRETQYF,TRBV19,TRBJ2-5,few,NA
TGCGCCAGCACCCCGTCGGGGACTGGCTACACCTTC,CASTPSGTGYTF,TRBV5-1,TRBJ1-2,NA,NA
TGTGCCAGCAGTTTATCAGGTCGCCAAGAGACCCAGTACTTC,CASSLSGRQETQYF,TRBV28,TRBJ2-5,NA,NA
TGTGCCTGGAGACCACAGGGGGGGAATTACTATGGCTACACCTTC,CAWRPQGGNYYGYTF,TRBV30,TRBJ1-2,few,TRBD1
TGTGCCTGGAGTGGGGCAGGGAACTATGGCTACACCTTC,CAWSGAGNYGYTF,TRBV30,TRBJ1-2,NA,NA
TGTGCCAGCAGCTCTAGCGGGACCGGGGAGCTGTTTTTT,CASSSSGTGELFF,TRBV9,TRBJ2-2,NA,TRBD2
TGTGCCAGCAAGAGGGACAGGGGGGACCAAGAGACCCAGTACTTC,CASKRDRGDQETQYF,TRBV19,TRBJ2-5,NA,TRBD1
TGTGCCATCAGGGCAGAGCCTAACTATGGCTACACCTTC,CAIRAEPNYGYTF,TRBV10-3,TRBJ1-2,NA,NA
TGCGCCAGCAGCTTGGGTGGGGTAAACACCTACAATGAGCAGTTCTTC,CASSLGGVNTYNEQFF,TRBV5-1,TRBJ2-1,NA,NA